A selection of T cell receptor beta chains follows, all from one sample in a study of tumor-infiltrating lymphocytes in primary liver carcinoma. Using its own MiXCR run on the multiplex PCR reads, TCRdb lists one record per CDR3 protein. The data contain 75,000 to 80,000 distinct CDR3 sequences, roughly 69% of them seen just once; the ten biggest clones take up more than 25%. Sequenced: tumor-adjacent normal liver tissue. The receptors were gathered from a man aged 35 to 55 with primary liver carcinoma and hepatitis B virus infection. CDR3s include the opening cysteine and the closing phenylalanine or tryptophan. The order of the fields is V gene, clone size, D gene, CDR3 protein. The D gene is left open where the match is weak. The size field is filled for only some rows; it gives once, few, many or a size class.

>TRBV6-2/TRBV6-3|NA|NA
CASTLDSYNNQLRHF
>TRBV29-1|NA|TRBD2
CSFEWGASSGRSEQFF
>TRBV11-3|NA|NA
CASSILGNRQFF
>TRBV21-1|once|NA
CASIESAGGPQGETQYF
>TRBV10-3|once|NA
CAISSDRRNTEAFF
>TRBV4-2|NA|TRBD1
CASSTGGYTKELFF
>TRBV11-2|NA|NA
CASRTSSDTQYF
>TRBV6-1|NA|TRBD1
CAGLDRASYHEQFF
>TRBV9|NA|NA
CASSRELGSYEQYF
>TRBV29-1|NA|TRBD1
CNVDDRQGAYTGELFF
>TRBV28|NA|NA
CASSGTLQYF
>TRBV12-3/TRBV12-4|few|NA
CASSLSKPGHPAETDTQYF
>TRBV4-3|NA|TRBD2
CASSLELAAASYEQYF
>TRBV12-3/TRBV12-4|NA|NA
CSSSYFVDTGELFF
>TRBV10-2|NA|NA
CATSEQGNPSDTQYF
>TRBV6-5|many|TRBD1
CASSFNRGADTQYF
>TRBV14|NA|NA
CASSQDYVSYEQYF